This T cell receptor (beta chain) stems from a study of blood T cell repertoires in COVID-19. On the study more broadly: Acute-phase and convalescent COVID-19 samples originated in the United States, Italy and Spain. The cDNA or gDNA used as material had been derived from T cells, B-cell-depleted T cells, or PBMCs.

The sample holds one count of this clone. Original data processing: Estimation of nucleated cell counts relied on the amplification of reference gene primers. Assay used: immunoSEQ multiplex PCR; TCRdb lists only in-frame clones, some missing. V and J calls and clone size are as listed in that table; D and trimming were resolved from the DNA. The data contain about 140,000 clones, approximately 83% of them seen just once; the ten biggest clones take up around 8.6%. There are 14 residues in the CDR3. Germline CDR1 WNHNN, CDR2 SYGVQD (reference sequence). V was shortened by 3 bases and J by 7 bases, with 15 bases between the two germline ends.

The chain links TRBV10-1 to TRBJ2-5, with a possible D match to TRBD1 (6 bases). This TCR came from a human donor in a cohort sampled during active COVID-19. Sequencing input: peripheral blood. The CDR3 here is CASSDGAGDGTQYF. CDR3 DNA sequence: TGCGCCAGCAGTGATGGGGCAGGGGATGGGACCCAGTACTTC.